This TCR beta chain originates from a study of post-analysis software for immune sequencing data. Incorporated into the TCR beta cDNA libraries were unique molecular identifiers, which served to reduce PCR and sequencing biases. TCRdb re-called the PCR reads through MiXCR, storing one row per CDR3 protein. The sample has about 800,000 distinct CDR3 sequences; 25% to 30% are singletons. This clonotype was counted between two and nine times. Its antigen is unknown. There are 16 residues in the CDR3. CDR1 and CDR2 from the germline V gene are KGHDR and SFDVKD. The V segment lost 3 bases and the J segment 3 bases; nucleotides outside the gene matches: 8. The study, taken as a whole, reports: Diversity measured as normalized Chao1 was significantly lower in multiple sclerosis patients than in controls. Samples sharing a preparation batch grouped tightly together when assessed by F measure. When patients were compared with controls, a handful of TRBV segments were more frequent, TRBV5-6, TRBV5-1 and TRBV20-1 among them.

The rearrangement links TRBV24-1 to TRBJ1-2, with 8 bases identical to TRBD1. The sequence was collected from a girl between 10 and 17 years old with multiple sclerosis. The sample consisted of blood. The CDR3 here is CATSDPPRTGHYGYTF. CDR3 sequence (DNA): TGTGCCACCAGTGATCCTCCCAGGACAGGGCACTATGGCTACACCTTC.